This TCR beta chain was recorded in a study of PD-L1 blockade in urothelial cancer. Study summary: Patients arrived having already received 0 to 3 prior chemotherapy regimens. The median number of T cells present in blood samples was some 140,000. The analyses of blood took place 3 weeks (second dose) and 6 weeks after treatment start. Study-level results: More expansion of tumor-associated blood clones, seen at 3 weeks, marked durable-benefit patients.

Sequenced by immunoSEQ multiplex PCR; TCRdb stores in-frame clones only, minus some. The sample has around 63,000 clones, roughly 80% seen once. Time point in this sample: pretreatment peripheral blood. Germline V gives CDR1 SGHDN, CDR2 FVKESK. The CDR3 has 13 amino acids. V shed 3 bases and J shed 9 bases, with 12 bases lying between them. Points on this clone: The antigen is not known.

This clonotype was sampled from a man aged 65 to 85 with urothelial cancer. The sample was PBMCs, taken around atezolizumab (anti-PD-L1) treatment. V is TRBV14 and J is TRBJ2-1; possible D gene TRBD2, 6 bases. The CDR3 DNA is TGTGCCAGCAGCCAGACCAGGAGGGGTGAGCAGTTCTTC. As protein: CASSQTRRGEQFF.